This T cell receptor beta chain was recovered during a study of blood T cells in healthy people across ages (dated by TCRdb to the mid-2010s). General notes on the study: In model experiments, roughly one uniquely barcoded TCR beta cDNA molecule per two T cells was captured by template switching. Age-related changes in TCR beta repertoire diversity were measured in the study by deep sequencing normalized with unique cDNA molecular identifiers. To avoid experimental bias, donors of different ages were distributed randomly across sequencing lanes. The study analyzed two additional independent replicas of 1 million unique cDNA reads from the same blood draw for two donors, one aged 18 to 30 and one aged 80 or older. Four age groups were formed from the donors: young (average 16 years), middle-aged (around 41), aged (62) and long-lived (about 75). General study outcomes and caveats: Observed TCR beta diversity correlated strongly with the percentage of naive T cells measured by flow cytometry. As age increased, observed TCR beta diversity per million T cells dropped in a roughly linear way, and a significant reduction was already evident by age 40. Compared with the aged group, the long-lived group had more naive CD4+ T cells, fewer expanded clones and increased TCR diversity, a pattern suggesting age selection. Since profiling was done on bulk unsorted PBMCs, naive and antigen-experienced compartments could not be conclusively compared. Because the CMV infection status of the donors was unknown, age-related changes in expanded clonotypes may potentially have been confounded. Total diversity estimates from one million sequenced T cells were considered lower bounds and underestimates.

The 39 donors, aged 6 to 90 years, were systemically healthy Caucasian individuals from Russia. Each donor gave approximately 10 milliliters of peripheral blood, collected into EDTA-treated Vacutainer tubes. Ficoll-Paque density-gradient centrifugation was used to isolate PBMCs, with at least 6.5 million per sample. Total RNA, at least 6 micrograms per sample, was extracted from PBMCs with Trizol reagent. For every donor, flow cytometry on a PBMC aliquot measured the percentage of naive CD45RAhigh/CD27high T cells. Libraries were built with 5' RACE. Data came from an Illumina HiSeq 2500. A second PCR of 7 to 11 cycles was performed with a sample-barcoded 5' primer and a J-beta primer mix. A template-switch 5' adaptor carrying 12 random nucleotides introduced a unique molecular identifier onto each TCR beta cDNA molecule. Each sample yielded at least 3 million CDR3-containing paired-end reads. First-strand cDNA was synthesized from all RNA with the Mint cDNA synthesis kit, primed by a TRBC-specific oligonucleotide. All cDNA was treated with uracil-DNA glycosylase and then went through a first 18-cycle PCR with the universal primers M1SS and BC2_uni_R. As for the original processing: For normalization, 1 million high-quality reads were randomly selected from each sample, with every read carrying a distinct molecular identifier. Reads with shared molecular identifiers were discarded instead of being binned into consensus sequences. MiTCR, set to a Q25 quality threshold and the strictest error-elimination algorithm, was used for CDR3 identification, clonotype clustering and error correction. A nonparametric unseen species model with Euler transformation was used to estimate a lower bound on total TCR beta diversity. TCRdb itself trimmed the public reads at Q25 with fastp, ran MiXCR and retained productive beta chains. Each entry merges the rows of one CDR3 protein and shows their most common DNA and genes. TCRdb, not the authors, supplied the V and J calls. The sample table holds fewer than 900,000 distinct CDR3 sequences, of which about 37% were seen once. Roughly 13% of the sample comes from the top ten.

CDR1 and CDR2, per the germline V gene (reference sequence), are DFQATT and SNEGSKA. Trimmed from V: 0 bases; trimmed from J: 10 bases; junction bases lacking a gene match: 4. The CDR3 has 14 amino acids, counting the end cysteine and phenylalanine. This entry keeps only the CDR3 DNA: 42 bases, framed from base 1. This clonotype has a count of ten or more. The antigen it binds to is not known. No clone much larger than this one lies a single base away; base qualities are absent. The sample comprised blood. In this chain, TRBV20-1 is recombined with TRBJ2-3; 13 of the junction bases match TRBD2. The TCR originated in a young man in good health. The sequenced DNA: TGCAGTGCTAGAGAACGGACTAGCGGGGGATCGCAGTATTTT. Protein translation: CSARERTSGGSQYF.